One and the same sample provided the 24 T cell receptor beta chains below, sequenced in a study of control samples from healthy donors and cancer patients. The assay was immunoSEQ multiplex PCR, and TCRdb's table has in-frame clones only and misses some. The table has 150,000 to 200,000 clones, 80% to 95% seen once. The source material was blood. The receptors derive from a woman in her thirties or forties in good health.

The chain is built from TRBV10-3 and TRBJ2-1; 12 bases fit TRBD2. This CDR3 has 15 residues. CDR1 and CDR2 (germline): ENHRY, SYGVKD. The ends lost 4 bases at V and 6 bases at J; junction bases unmatched: 4. The CDR3 spells CAISASGGGVNEQFF. CDR3 sequence (DNA): TGTGCCATCAGTGCTAGCGGGGGGGGCGTCAATGAGCAGTTCTTC.

The rearrangement uses TRBV7-2 and TRBJ2-3; D unclear. The ends were cut back, 4 bases at V and 10 bases at J, with 27 bases in the middle. Germline-derived CDR1 and CDR2 are SGHTA and FQGNSA. There are 17 residues in the CDR3. This CDR3 is CASSYNSGGTLHPPQYF. CDR3 coding DNA: TGTGCCAGCAGCTACAATTCCGGCGGAACCCTCCATCCCCCGCAGTATTTT.

Points on this clone: The sample contains more than one DNA sequence encoding this CDR3. This chain uses TRBV3-1 (or the pseudogene TRBV3-2) with TRBJ1-4; D call uncertain. Trimming left V 3 bases short and J 8 bases short, with 7 bases between. There are 12 residues in the CDR3. Germline V gives CDR1 LGHDT, CDR2 YNNKEL (reference sequence). For the CDR3, the DNA is TGTGCCAGCAGCCAGGATAGGGAAAAACTGTTTTTT. Translated: CASSQDREKLFF.

The chain employs TRBV11-2 and TRBJ2-7, with a weak D call TRBD2 (6 bases). The CDR3 extends over 13 amino acids. V lost 1 base, J lost 3 bases, and 7 bases lay in between. CDR1 SGHAT and CDR2 FQNNGV come from the germline V gene. DNA for the CDR3: TGTGCCAGCAGCTTAGGGACTATCTACGAGCAGTACTTC. Its protein product is CASSLGTIYEQYF.

This sequence joins TRBV24-1 and TRBJ2-1; weak D call: TRBD2 (5 bases). The V gene's germline CDR1 is KGHDR and CDR2 SFDVKD. V shed 6 bases and J shed 10 bases, with 21 bases lying between them. This CDR3 contains 15 residues. The CDR3 loop is CATSRSNLRGWEQFF. The CDR3 DNA reads as TGTGCCACCAGTAGGTCCAACTTACGGGGATGGGAGCAGTTCTTC.

The chain links TRBV6-2 or TRBV6-3 to TRBJ1-2, with no clear D. V lost 0 bases to trimming and J lost 4 bases, with 12 bases between them. Germline CDR1 reads MNHEY; CDR2 reads SVGEGT. The CDR3 extends over 15 amino acids. The CDR3 region is CASSYSPGSGYGYTF. The CDR3 nucleotides read TGTGCCAGCAGTTACTCTCCCGGCAGCGGCTATGGCTACACCTTC.

V usage is TRBV3-1 (or the pseudogene TRBV3-2) and J usage is TRBJ2-7; 9 bases are shared with TRBD1. The CDR3 totals 14 residues. V lost 5 bases to trimming and J lost 4 bases; unmatched junction nucleotides: 6. CDR1 is LGHDT, CDR2 YNNKEL, per germline (reference sequence). The CDR3 bases are TGTGCCAGCAGCACCAGACAGGGGGTGTACGAGCAGTACTTC. Translated, it gives CASSTRQGVYEQYF.

V gene TRBV5-1 combines with J gene TRBJ1-1; the D gene is possibly TRBD1 (6 bases). The CDR3 loop spans 13 amino acids. Per germline, CDR1 SGHRS and CDR2 YFSETQ. Trimming took off 4 bases at V and 6 bases at J, with 13 bases between the two ends. The CDR3 sequence: CASSVTGTPEAFF. The CDR3 DNA follows: TGCGCCAGCAGCGTAACCGGGACACCTGAAGCTTTCTTT.

This rearrangement joins TRBV25-1 to TRBJ1-1; D gene unclear. Trimming removed 9 bases from V and 5 bases from J, with 13 bases in between. This CDR3 is built from 12 residues. In germline, CDR1 is MGHDK, CDR2 SYGVNS. CDR3 protein: CASGVSRTEAFF. The CDR3 DNA reads TGTGCCAGTGGGGTCTCGCGTACTGAAGCTTTCTTT.

V gene TRBV18 combines with J gene TRBJ1-5, with a possible D match to TRBD1 (5 bases). CDR1 is KGHSH and CDR2 is LQKENI in the germline V gene. This CDR3 has 15 residues. V lost 6 bases, J lost 3 bases, and 15 bases lay in between. The CDR3 spells CASSPVRGANQPQHF. CDR3 DNA: TGTGCCAGCTCCCCTGTGAGGGGAGCCAATCAGCCCCAGCATTTT.

The V call is TRBV11-2, the J call TRBJ2-6; D gene unclear. Germline assignment: CDR1 SGHAT and CDR2 FQNNGV. V lost 5 bases, J lost 5 bases, and 10 bases lay in between. This CDR3 has 14 residues. CDR3 bases: TGTGCCAGCAGCATACCGGGTAGGGCCAACGTCCTGACTTTC. Amino acids: CASSIPGRANVLTF.

This clone came up once. The V call is TRBV11-2, the J call TRBJ1-6; D gene ambiguous. V was clipped by 1 base and J by 8 bases, with 9 bases between them. Germline V gene lookup returns CDR1 SGHAT and CDR2 FQNNGV. CDR3 size: 14 residues. The DNA for the CDR3 is TGTGCCAGCAGCTTAGGAGGGTCAGATTCACCCCTCCACTTT. Translation gives CASSLGGSDSPLHF.

The chain joins TRBV7-8 to TRBJ1-5, with D perhaps TRBD1 (5 bases). Germline V gene lookup returns CDR1 SGHVS and CDR2 FQNEAQ. Trimming pared 5 bases from V and 6 bases from J, leaving 17 bases between. The CDR3 runs to 15 residues. The CDR3 bases are TGTGCCAGCAGCCCAGGAGCGGGGCGGGCTCAGCCCCAGCATTTT. Its protein product is CASSPGAGRAQPQHF.

This clone was detected a few times. This chain joins TRBV11-2 and TRBJ1-2; the match to TRBD1 covers 7 bases. CDR1 and CDR2 from the germline V gene are SGHAT and FQNNGV. Trimming removed 4 bases from V and 5 bases from J; junction bases left unmatched: 4. The CDR3 extends over 13 amino acids. The CDR3 nucleotides are TGTGCCAGCAGCTCGTCGACAGGGTATGGCTACACCTTC. It encodes CASSSSTGYGYTF. Full variable domain (remainder filled in from reference TRBV11-2 and TRBJ1-2): EAGVAQSPRYKIIEKRQSVAFWCNPISGHATLYWYQQILGQGPKLLIQFQNNGVVDDSQLPKDRFSAERLKGVDSTLKIQPAKLEDSAVYLCASSSSTGYGYTFGSGTRLTVV.

This chain links TRBV7-6 with TRBJ1-2; D perhaps matches TRBD1 (5 bases). The CDR3 contains 13 residues. The germline gives CDR1 SGHVS, CDR2 FNYEAQ. V was shortened by 4 bases and J by 7 bases, with 13 bases between the two germline ends. CDR3 sequence reads: CASSSLLGGGYTF. The DNA for the CDR3 is TGTGCCAGCAGCTCTCTTTTGGGGGGTGGCTACACCTTC.

The V gene is TRBV6-1, the J gene TRBJ1-2; D possibly corresponds to TRBD1 (5 bases). Germline V gene data show CDR1 as MNHNS and CDR2 as SASEGT. This CDR3 spans 14 amino acids. Trimming left V 0 bases short and J 1 base short, with 6 bases between. The CDR3 DNA reads TGTGCCAGCAGTGAAGCCGGGGGTAACTATGGCTACACCTTC. Residues: CASSEAGGNYGYTF.

The chain uses TRBV27 and TRBJ1-1, with a tentative D call TRBD1 (5 bases). Germline CDR1 MNHEY, CDR2 SMNVEV (reference sequence). V lost 2 bases to trimming and J lost 5 bases, with 9 bases between them. The CDR3 covers 13 residues. CDR3 DNA sequence: TGTGCCAGCAGTTTAGGAGAGGGGACTGAAGCTTTCTTT. Translated: CASSLGEGTEAFF.

The V and J genes are TRBV5-8 and TRBJ2-1; 11 bases align to TRBD1. Trimming cost V 4 bases and J 4 bases; bases outside gene matches: 13. Per the germline V gene, CDR1 is SGHTS and CDR2 is YDEGEE. There are 18 residues in the CDR3. CDR3 in amino acids: CASSVQDRGLWRYNEQFF. CDR3 nucleotides: TGTGCCAGCAGCGTGCAGGACAGGGGGCTCTGGAGATACAATGAGCAGTTCTTC.

The chain couples TRBV27 to TRBJ1-3, with D maybe TRBD1 (6 bases). CDR3 length equals 16 residues. V lost 8 bases and J 3 bases, leaving 20 bases between the germline ends. Germline V gene sequence: CDR1 MNHEY, CDR2 SMNVEV (reference sequence). This CDR3 is CASPWDILFSGNTIYF. The CDR3 coding sequence is TGTGCCAGCCCCTGGGACATCCTTTTCAGTGGAAACACCATATATTTT.

This clone was recorded a few times. V is TRBV18 and J is TRBJ2-7; D is perhaps TRBD1 (5 bases). V dropped 4 bases and J dropped 5 bases, with 12 bases sitting between them. Germline V gives CDR1 KGHSH, CDR2 LQKENI. This CDR3 contains 13 residues. CDR3 DNA: TGTGCCAGCTCACAGAGACTGGACAACGAGCAGTACTTC. Amino acid sequence: CASSQRLDNEQYF.

The CDR3 loop reads CASSLDATGVVNEQFF. The CDR3 DNA sequence: TGTGCCAGCAGCTTGGATGCGACAGGGGTTGTGAATGAGCAGTTCTTC. J is TRBJ2-1 and V is TRBV5-4; 8 bases fit TRBD1. Germline CDR1 SGHNT, CDR2 YYREEE (reference sequence). This CDR3 region has 16 residues. V lost 0 bases and J lost 7; bases outside the gene matches: 9.

This chain links TRBV15 with TRBJ2-2; D ambiguous. Trimming shortened V by 1 base and J by 0 bases, and 3 bases separated the two germline ends. This CDR3 region has 14 residues. Germline V gives CDR1 LNHNV, CDR2 YYDKDF (reference sequence). The CDR3, as DNA: TGTGCCACCAGCAGAGGTTCGAACACCGGGGAGCTGTTTTTT. Amino acids: CATSRGSNTGELFF. The entire variable domain, with the rest obtained from reference TRBV15 and TRBJ2-2, is as follows: DAMVIQNPRYQVTQFGKPVTLSCSQTLNHNVMYWYQQKSSQAPKLLFHYYDKDFNNEADTPDNFQSRRPNTSFCFLDIRSPGLGDTAMYLCATSRGSNTGELFFGEGSRLTVL.

The chain joins TRBV18 to TRBJ1-5; D unclear. The germline V gene encodes CDR1 KGHSH and CDR2 LQKENI. Trimming removed 4 bases at V and 2 bases at J, with 15 bases between. The CDR3 spans 16 residues. The CDR3, as DNA: TGTGCCAGCTCACATAGTACGGGAGGAGGCAATCAGCCCCAGCATTTT. Its protein is CASSHSTGGGNQPQHF.

This chain joins TRBV14 and TRBJ2-5; D is perhaps TRBD1 (6 bases). The CDR3 is 16 residues long. Germline values: CDR1 SGHDN, CDR2 FVKESK. V lost 1 base, J lost 4 bases, and 16 bases lay in between. The CDR3 DNA reads as TGTGCCAGCAGCCAAGGAGCCTCCCAGGGGTCAGAGACCCAGTACTTC. This encodes CASSQGASQGSETQYF.